The 9 T cell receptor beta chains below all came from one sample that was sequenced in a study of neurological immune-mediated disorders. TCRdb reprocessed the 5' RACE reads via MiXCR and lists one record per CDR3 protein. The data hold some 87,000 distinct CDR3 sequences, with 5.8% observed a single time. Regarding time point: longitudinal time-point 2. Sequencing was performed on PBMCs. These receptors originate from a woman in her sixties with multiple sclerosis.

This clonotype was recorded at least ten times. The CDR3 bases are TGCAGTGCTAGAGGCGGGGACGAGCAGTTCTTC. It translates to CSARGGDEQFF. The V call is TRBV20-1, the J call TRBJ2-1, with D possibly matching TRBD2 (6 bases). V gave up 1 base and J gave up 10 bases, with 8 bases separating them. Germline loops: CDR1 DFQATT, CDR2 SNEGSKA (reference sequence). The CDR3 loop spans 11 amino acids.

The genes are TRBV25-1 and TRBJ2-6; unclear D gene. V lost 10 bases and J lost 0, with 16 bases in between. The germline CDR1 and CDR2 sequences are MGHDK and SYGVNS. The CDR3 covers 16 residues. This chain's CDR3 is CATLSISHSGANVLTF. CDR3 in DNA: TGTGCCACCCTTTCCATAAGCCACTCTGGGGCCAACGTCCTGACTTTC.

This clonotype has ten or more counts. The chain joins TRBV3-1 to TRBJ2-3; unclear D gene. Trimming shortened V by 4 bases and J by 9 bases, and 23 bases separated the two germline ends. CDR3 size: 16 residues. Germline V gives CDR1 LGHDT, CDR2 YNNKEL (reference sequence). DNA of the CDR3: TGTGCCAGCAGCCTCAACCCAAACCTCCCACAGATGACGCAGTATTTT. This translates into CASSLNPNLPQMTQYF.

The chain employs TRBV10-1 and TRBJ2-3; D possibly uses TRBD1 or TRBD2 (5 bases each). CDR1 WNHNN and CDR2 SYGVQD come from the germline V gene (reference sequence). CDR3 size: 14 residues. V was shortened by 2 bases and J by 3 bases, with 9 bases between the two germline ends. In nucleotides, the CDR3 is TGCGCCAGCAGTGAGGGGGACGCAACAGATACGCAGTATTTT. As protein: CASSEGDATDTQYF.

This clonotype occurred many times. This rearrangement joins TRBV29-1 to TRBJ2-7, with D perhaps matching TRBD1 (6 bases). V was cut by 4 bases and J by 7 bases, with 11 bases left in between. CDR3 length: 11 amino acids. CDR1 and CDR2 from the germline V gene are SQVTM and ANQGSEA. CDR3 nucleotides: TGCAGCGTTGGGGGGCGGTTTGAGCAGTACTTC. Encoded protein: CSVGGRFEQYF.

This clonotype has ten or more counts. This chain uses TRBV6-2 or TRBV6-3 with TRBJ1-5; no clear D. This CDR3 has 15 amino acids. CDR1 MNHEY and CDR2 SVGEGT come from the germline V gene. V lost 7 bases, J lost 7 bases, and 20 bases lay in between. The CDR3 protein is CASIKDGGGIQPQHF. CDR3 coding DNA: TGTGCCAGCATTAAAGACGGTGGAGGCATACAGCCCCAGCATTTT.

This clonotype was detected many times. V gene TRBV25-1 combines with J gene TRBJ2-4, with D possibly matching TRBD2 (5 bases). The V and J ends lost 4 bases and 8 bases respectively, with 12 bases between them. The CDR3 extends over 13 amino acids. Germline loops: CDR1 MGHDK, CDR2 SYGVNS. The CDR3 nucleotides are TGTGCCAGCAGTGTGGCGGGTAAAGACATTCAGTACTTC. Translation gives CASSVAGKDIQYF.

This clonotype appeared many times. V is TRBV20-1 and J is TRBJ2-7; tentative D call: TRBD2 (5 bases). The CDR3 is 13 amino acids. Trimming removed 6 bases from V and 2 bases from J, with 14 bases in between. Germline assignment: CDR1 DFQATT and CDR2 SNEGSKA (reference sequence). CDR3 bases: TGCAGTGCCCCGGACCGGGGAGCCTACGAGCAGTACTTC. Translated: CSAPDRGAYEQYF.

The J gene is TRBJ2-2, the V gene TRBV27, with 7 bases identical to TRBD1. Germline assignment: CDR1 MNHEY and CDR2 SMNVEV (reference sequence). The CDR3 has 15 residues. V gave up 2 bases and J gave up 4 bases; unmatched junction bases: 4. This chain's CDR3 is CASSLRTGRTGELFF. The DNA of the CDR3 is TGTGCCAGCAGTTTAAGGACAGGTCGCACCGGGGAGCTGTTTTTT.